This entry describes one T cell receptor (beta chain). The data are from a study of Ad26.COV2.S vaccination and SARS-CoV-2 variants. Repertoires were generated with immunoSEQ multiplex PCR, while TCRdb's copy carries only in-frame clones and drops some. The table has roughly 270,000 clones, about 87% seen once. The treatment is: some 20 received Ad26.COV2.S at low or high dose, single or two shots; roughly 5 received placebo; per-sample allocation not given. Material that was analyzed had been drawn on day 63 after the first vaccine or placebo injection. Germline lookup yields CDR1 SGHVS and CDR2 FQNEAQ. J gave up 0 bases and V 1 base, and 11 bases lay outside the gene matches. The CDR3 is 20 residues long.

This chain connects TRBV7-8 to TRBJ2-2; 10 nucleotides line up with TRBD2. This TCR was sampled from a person aged 18-60 years who received the Ad26.COV2.S COVID-19 vaccine or a placebo. This specimen consisted of peripheral blood, obtained in a trial of Ad26.COV2.S vaccine versus placebo. The CDR3 region has the DNA TGTGCCAGCAGCTTAGTAGGCCTAGCGGGGGTTACTGCGAACACCGGGGAGCTGTTTTTT. This translates into CASSLVGLAGVTANTGELFF.